The next 27 T cell receptor beta chains were all read from a single sample in a study of T cells after yellow fever vaccination. Using its own MiXCR run on the 5' RACE reads, TCRdb lists one record per CDR3 protein. The profile shows 340,000 or so distinct CDR3 sequences, around 13% of them singletons. The sequencing used CD4+ T cells sorted from PBMCs, collected 15 days after the yellow fever booster vaccination. The receptors derive from a man aged 18-30 years who received the YFV17D yellow fever vaccine.

This clonotype was recorded a few times. The rearrangement uses TRBV7-2 and TRBJ1-2; 7 nucleotides agree with TRBD1. CDR3 size: 14 residues. Germline V gives CDR1 SGHTA, CDR2 FQGNSA. V was clipped by 5 bases and J by 2 bases; unmatched bases: 5. The CDR3: CASSPSTGNYGYTF. CDR3 DNA sequence: TGTGCCAGCAGCCCGTCGACAGGGAACTATGGCTACACCTTC. Filled out from reference TRBV7-2 and TRBJ1-2, the complete variable domain reads GAGVSQSPSNKVTEKGKDVELRCDPISGHTALYWYRQSLGQGLEFLIYFQGNSAPDKSGLPSDRFSAERTGGSVSTLTIQRTQQEDSAVYLCASSPSTGNYGYTFGSGTRLTVV.

The gene calls are TRBV5-1 and TRBJ2-3, with D maybe TRBD1 (6 bases). Germline CDR1 reads SGHRS; CDR2 reads YFSETQ. Trimming cost V 0 bases and J 4 bases, with 15 bases left between them. CDR3 length: 16 residues. The CDR3: CASSLGLTGNADTQYF. The CDR3 nucleotides are TGCGCCAGCAGCTTGGGGTTAACAGGGAACGCAGATACGCAGTATTTT.

The chain employs TRBV7-8 and TRBJ2-3, with D possibly TRBD2 on 6 matching bases. This CDR3 is 18 amino acids long. Trimming cost V 7 bases and J 0 bases, with 23 bases left between them. CDR1 SGHVS and CDR2 FQNEAQ come from the germline V gene. The CDR3 DNA follows: TGTGCCAGCAATTTTGGAGGGCCCCCTCTTCTAAGCACAGATACGCAGTATTTT. It yields the protein CASNFGGPPLLSTDTQYF.

This clonotype was counted between two and nine times. The chain joins TRBV7-2 to TRBJ1-1; possible D gene TRBD1, 6 bases. The CDR3 runs 17 residues. CDR1 is SGHTA, CDR2 FQGNSA, per germline. The V end was cut by 10 bases, the J end by 1 base, with 25 bases between. CDR3 residues: CATTQGTLLRRNTEAFF. In nucleotides, the CDR3 is TGTGCCACCACCCAGGGGACTTTACTCCGGCGGAACACTGAAGCTTTCTTT.

This clonotype was observed a handful of times. The chain couples TRBV20-1 to TRBJ1-1, with 12 nucleotides matching TRBD1. The CDR3 is 14 residues long. CDR1 is DFQATT and CDR2 is SNEGSKA in the germline V gene (reference sequence). CDR3 nucleotides: TGCAGAGCCGGGACAGGGGGCATGAACACTGAAGCTTTCTTT. Translated, it gives CRAGTGGMNTEAFF.

The rearrangement uses TRBV5-1 and TRBJ2-1; TRBD1 might be the D (6 bases). The germline V gene encodes CDR1 SGHRS and CDR2 YFSETQ. V shed 3 bases and J shed 6 bases, with 16 bases lying between them. This CDR3 contains 15 residues. DNA of the CDR3: TGCGCCAGCAGCTCTCAGGGGATACGGTCCAATGAGCAGTTCTTC. This translates into CASSSQGIRSNEQFF.

V usage is TRBV11-2 and J usage is TRBJ2-5; D might be TRBD1 (6 bases). Trimming stripped 5 bases from V and 0 bases from J, with 16 bases between. This CDR3 has 16 amino acids. Germline V gene lookup returns CDR1 SGHAT and CDR2 FQNNGV. CDR3 in amino acids: CASSGTGKEYQETQYF. The CDR3 DNA sequence: TGTGCCAGCAGCGGTACAGGGAAGGAGTACCAAGAGACCCAGTACTTC.

The rearrangement uses TRBV21-1 and TRBJ2-7; TRBD1 reflects the table's D call only, with no check against the DNA. TRBV21-1 is a recognized pseudogene. CDR3 length: 18 amino acids. Here the CDR3 reads CASSTHVQIRGVSYEQYV. CDR3 bases: TGTGCCAGCAGCACCCATGTCCAGATTCGGGGGGTATCCTACGAGCAGTACGTC.

Many counts were recorded for this clonotype. The rearrangement uses TRBV4-3 and TRBJ2-5; 9 bases are a match to TRBD2. CDR3 size: 18 residues. V dropped 4 bases and J dropped 4; count of bases not matched to a gene: 16. CDR1 and CDR2 (germline): LGHNA, YSLEER. CDR3 amino acids: CASSRERVASGEGETQYF. The CDR3 region has the DNA TGCGCCAGCAGCCGAGAGAGGGTGGCTAGCGGGGAGGGAGAGACCCAGTACTTC.

The CDR3 region is CASSLGLGGAGELFF. The CDR3 DNA sequence: TGTGCCAGCAGCTTAGGATTGGGGGGCGCCGGGGAGCTGTTTTTT. This rearrangement joins TRBV7-7 to TRBJ2-2, with D possibly being TRBD1 or TRBD2 (6 bases each). V gave up 1 base and J gave up 6 bases, with 12 bases separating them. The CDR3 spans 15 residues. The germline CDR1 and CDR2 sequences are SSHAT and FNYEAQ (reference sequence).

J is TRBJ1-2 and V is TRBV11-2; D ambiguous. Germline V gene data show CDR1 as SGHAT and CDR2 as FQNNGV. This CDR3 is 14 amino acids long. Trimming removed 2 bases from V and 5 bases from J, with 12 bases in between. The CDR3: CASSLYAYGYGYTF. The CDR3 bases are TGTGCCAGCAGCTTATACGCATACGGATATGGCTACACCTTC.

This clonotype was seen a handful of times. The chain recombines TRBV5-1 with TRBJ2-2; 8 bases line up with TRBD2. Germline V gives CDR1 SGHRS, CDR2 YFSETQ. The CDR3 is 15 amino acids. V lost 0 bases to trimming and J lost 7 bases; unmatched junction nucleotides: 5. The CDR3 nucleotides read TGCGCCAGCAGCTTGGGAGTAGCGGGGAACGGGGAGCTGTTTTTT. Protein sequence: CASSLGVAGNGELFF.

This chain connects TRBV28 to TRBJ2-1; D is unresolved. There are 15 residues in the CDR3. CDR1 is MDHEN, CDR2 SYDVKM, per germline. Trimming cost V 3 bases and J 2 bases, with 11 bases left between them. CDR3 amino acids: CASSLVLTPYNEQFF. The CDR3 coding sequence is TGTGCCAGCAGTTTGGTCCTAACCCCCTACAATGAGCAGTTCTTC.

This clonotype has more than one count but fewer than ten. The chain carries TRBV11-2 and TRBJ2-2; a weak D match, TRBD2 (5 bases). Germline assignment: CDR1 SGHAT and CDR2 FQNNGV. Trimming removed 5 bases from V and 7 bases from J, with 17 bases in between. CDR3 length: 15 residues. Written as DNA, the CDR3 is TGTGCCAGCAGCCCCGGGTCAACTAGTCACGGGGAGCTGTTTTTT. Translated, it gives CASSPGSTSHGELFF.

A few counts support this clonotype. The CDR3 DNA follows: TGTGCCAGCAGCTTACACTTCCAGGGAAGTGAGGACCAAGAGACCCAGTACTTC. Its translation is CASSLHFQGSEDQETQYF. This rearrangement joins TRBV7-2 to TRBJ2-5; tentative D call: TRBD1 (5 bases). This CDR3 spans 18 amino acids. Trimming cost V 2 bases and J 0 bases, with 19 bases left between them. Germline values: CDR1 SGHTA, CDR2 FQGNSA.

The V call is TRBV4-2, the J call TRBJ1-1, with D unresolved. The V gene lost 2 bases and the J gene lost 1 base, with 8 bases spanning the gap. This CDR3 has 14 residues. The V gene's germline CDR1 is LGHNA and CDR2 YNFKEQ. For the CDR3, the DNA is TGTGCCAGCAGCCAACTAGCTACGAACACTGAAGCTTTCTTT. Its protein product is CASSQLATNTEAFF.

This clonotype was counted only a few times. The chain joins TRBV5-1 to TRBJ1-3; the D is unclear. This CDR3 has 17 amino acids. The germline V gene has CDR1 SGHRS and CDR2 YFSETQ. Trimming cost V 1 base and J 4 bases, with 18 bases left between them. As DNA, the CDR3 is TGCGCCAGCAGCTTGCCGGTTGTCGGCGTAACCGGAAACACCATATATTTT. It codes for CASSLPVVGVTGNTIYF.

V and J are TRBV28 and TRBJ2-7; D unclear. Looked up from germline, CDR1 is MDHEN and CDR2 is SYDVKM. The CDR3 sequence is 13 residues long. Trimming removed 3 bases at V and 3 bases at J, with 9 bases between. DNA of the CDR3: TGTGCCAGCAGTTTTGGGATTCTCTACGAGCAGTACGTC. Protein: CASSFGILYEQYV.

This clonotype has only a few counts. The chain joins TRBV7-3 to TRBJ2-3; the match to TRBD2 covers 7 bases. Germline V gene sequence: CDR1 SGHTA, CDR2 FQGTGA. V shed 5 bases, J shed 2 bases, and the junction held 7 bases outside the gene matches. The CDR3 spans 15 residues. CDR3 coding DNA: TGTGCCAGCAGCCGGGCTAGCGGTAACACAGATACGCAGTATTTT. Amino acids: CASSRASGNTDTQYF.

CDR3 coding DNA: TGTGCCAGCAGCCAAGGGGACAGGGGTTACACCGGGGAGCTGTTTTTT. Its translation: CASSQGDRGYTGELFF. V is TRBV3-1 and J is TRBJ2-2, with 10 nucleotides matching TRBD1. Germline V gives CDR1 LGHDT, CDR2 YNNKEL (reference sequence). The CDR3 runs 16 residues. V dropped 1 base and J dropped 3; count of bases not matched to a gene: 2. The entire variable domain, with the rest obtained from reference TRBV3-1 and TRBJ2-2, is as follows: DTAVSQTPKYLVTQMGNDKSIKCEQNLGHDTMYWYKQDSKKFLKIMFSYNNKELIINETVPNRFSPKSPDKAHLNLHINSLELGDSAVYFCASSQGDRGYTGELFFGEGSRLTVL.

This chain links TRBV12-3 or TRBV12-4 with TRBJ1-6; D gene unclear. Trimming shortened V by 2 bases and J by 10 bases, and 9 bases separated the two germline ends. CDR3 length: 13 amino acids. CDR3 amino acids: CASSLQLGSPLHF. As DNA, the CDR3 is TGTGCCAGCAGTTTACAGCTCGGATCACCCCTCCACTTT.

This clonotype turned up a few times. The chain combines TRBV20-1 with TRBJ2-5; possible D gene TRBD2, 5 bases. This CDR3 is 14 amino acids long. V gave up 2 bases and J gave up 5 bases, with 15 bases separating them. In germline, CDR1 is DFQATT, CDR2 SNEGSKA (reference sequence). CDR3 nucleotides: TGCAGTGCTAGAAATCCTGCAGCGGACGAGACCCAGTACTTC. The encoded protein is CSARNPAADETQYF.

This chain uses TRBV6-2 or TRBV6-3 with TRBJ2-1; D is perhaps TRBD1 or TRBD2 (6 bases each). V shed 5 bases and J shed 6 bases, with 17 bases lying between them. Germline-derived CDR1 and CDR2 are MNHEY and SVGEGT. The CDR3 spans 15 residues. CDR3 loop: CASSMGGGRANEQFF. DNA for the CDR3: TGTGCCAGCAGTATGGGTGGGGGGCGAGCCAATGAGCAGTTCTTC.

The chain joins TRBV7-3 to TRBJ1-4; 8 positions agree with TRBD1. Germline values: CDR1 SGHTA, CDR2 FQGTGA. The CDR3 is made up of 17 amino acids. Trimming took 3 bases from V and 0 from J; bases not matched to a gene: 6. In DNA, the CDR3 is TGTGCCAGCAGCTTGAGGCAGGGGGCTACAACTAATGAAAAACTGTTTTTT. Residues: CASSLRQGATTNEKLFF.

This clonotype turned up a few times. V usage is TRBV5-1 and J usage is TRBJ1-5; D unresolved. CDR1 SGHRS and CDR2 YFSETQ come from the germline V gene. Trimming removed 0 bases at V and 5 bases at J, with 9 bases between. The CDR3 has 14 amino acids. CDR3 sequence (DNA): TGCGCCAGCAGCTTGGGGGGAGACGATCAGCCCCAGCATTTT. It codes for CASSLGGDDQPQHF.

The chain is built from TRBV4-1 and TRBJ1-2; perhaps TRBD1 as D (5 bases). This CDR3 is built from 14 residues. Trimming left V 6 bases short and J 4 bases short, with 15 bases between. Germline V gene sequence: CDR1 MGHRA, CDR2 YSYEKL. CDR3 loop: CASRSAGLGYGYTF. CDR3 nucleotide sequence: TGCGCCAGCAGATCGGCGGGGCTCGGCTATGGCTACACCTTC.

In this sample, this clonotype turned up a few times. The V gene is TRBV4-2, the J gene TRBJ1-1; no definite D call. The CDR3 is 15 residues long. Germline CDR1 LGHNA, CDR2 YNFKEQ. Trimming took off 0 bases at V and 2 bases at J, with 10 bases between the two ends. The chain's CDR3 is CASSQDLQPNTEAFF. DNA for the CDR3: TGTGCCAGCAGCCAAGATTTACAGCCAAACACTGAAGCTTTCTTT.